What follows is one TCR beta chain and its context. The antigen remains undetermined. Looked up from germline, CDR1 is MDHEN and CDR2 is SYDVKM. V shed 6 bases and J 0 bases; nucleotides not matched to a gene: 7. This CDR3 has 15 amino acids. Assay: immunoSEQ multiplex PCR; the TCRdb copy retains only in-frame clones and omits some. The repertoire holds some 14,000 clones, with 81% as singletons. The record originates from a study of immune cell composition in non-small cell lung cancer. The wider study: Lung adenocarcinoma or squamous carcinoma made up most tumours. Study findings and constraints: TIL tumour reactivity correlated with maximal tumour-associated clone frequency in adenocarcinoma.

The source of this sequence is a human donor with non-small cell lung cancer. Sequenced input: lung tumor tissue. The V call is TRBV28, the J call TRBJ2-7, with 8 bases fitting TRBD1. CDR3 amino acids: CASRGRTGSSYEQYF. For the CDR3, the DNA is TGTGCCAGCAGGGGGCGGACAGGGAGCTCCTACGAGCAGTACTTC. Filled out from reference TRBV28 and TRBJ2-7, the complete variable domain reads DVKVTQSSRYLVKRTGEKVFLECVQDMDHENMFWYRQDPGLGLRLIYFSYDVKMKEKGDIPEGYSVSREKKERFSLILESASTNQTSMYLCASRGRTGSSYEQYFGPGTRLTVT.